Presented here are 18 T cell receptor beta chains from one specimen sequenced in a study of OX40 agonist ivuxolimab in advanced cancers. The method was immunoSEQ multiplex PCR; TCRdb's version includes in-frame clones alone and lacks a portion of them. The sample consists of 100,000 to 120,000 clones, roughly 89% of them appearing once. Sequencing was performed on CD4+ or CD8+ T cells sorted from blood, taken in a trial of the OX40 agonist ivuxolimab. The receptors were sampled from an adult with an advanced solid tumor such as melanoma, head and neck, liver or kidney cancer.

This clone was seen just once. J is TRBJ1-1 and V is TRBV27; D call uncertain. V dropped 6 bases and J dropped 4 bases, with 15 bases sitting between them. Germline V CDR1 and CDR2: MNHEY, SMNVEV (reference sequence). The CDR3 consists of 14 residues. The CDR3: CASRRRPESTEAFF. CDR3 in DNA: TGTGCCAGCAGGCGCAGACCCGAAAGCACTGAAGCTTTCTTT.

The chain links TRBV5-5 to TRBJ2-7; 7 nucleotides match TRBD1. V shed 4 bases, J shed 5 bases, and the junction held 9 bases outside the gene matches. In germline, CDR1 is SGHKS, CDR2 YYEKEE (reference sequence). CDR3 length equals 14 residues. CDR3 bases: TGTGCCAGCAGCCGTACCGGACAGGTAGACGAGCAGTACTTC. It yields the protein CASSRTGQVDEQYF.

The rearrangement links TRBV10-3 to TRBJ1-1; TRBD1 matches at 7 bases. Germline V lookup: CDR1 ENHRY, CDR2 SYGVKD. The CDR3 has 12 amino acids. V shed 3 bases, J shed 8 bases, and the junction held 3 bases outside the gene matches. The CDR3 DNA is TGTGCCATCAGTGAATGGGACAGCGAAGCTTTCTTT. It is translated as CAISEWDSEAFF.

The chain employs TRBV18 and TRBJ1-3, with a possible D match to TRBD1 (5 bases). The CDR3 sequence is 14 residues long. Trimming shortened V by 3 bases and J by 0 bases, and 6 bases separated the two germline ends. Germline assignment: CDR1 KGHSH and CDR2 LQKENI. Here the CDR3 DNA reads TGTGCCAGCTCACCGGGACTCTCTGGAAACACCATATATTTT. It is translated as CASSPGLSGNTIYF.

The J gene is TRBJ1-1, the V gene TRBV5-4, with D possibly matching TRBD1 (5 bases). Germline V gene lookup returns CDR1 SGHNT and CDR2 YYREEE (reference sequence). Trimming removed 4 bases at V and 1 base at J, with 17 bases between. The CDR3 runs to 16 residues. The DNA for the CDR3 is TGTGCCAGCAGCCCGCCCCGGGACGCAACGAACACTGAAGCTTTCTTT. This codes for CASSPPRDATNTEAFF.

The gene calls are TRBV9 and TRBJ1-1; D is possibly TRBD1 (6 bases). V was clipped by 1 base and J by 7 bases, with 23 bases between them. The CDR3 has 17 amino acids. The germline gives CDR1 SGDLS, CDR2 YYNGEE. The CDR3 DNA sequence: TGTGCCAGCAGCGTATCGTACCAATGGGACACGCCAGATGAAGCTTTCTTT. Protein: CASSVSYQWDTPDEAFF.

There are a few counts of this clone. The chain joins TRBV5-4 to TRBJ2-5; no clear D gene. The CDR3 length is 12 residues. The germline V gene encodes CDR1 SGHNT and CDR2 YYREEE (reference sequence). V was shortened by 3 bases and J by 4 bases, with 7 bases between the two germline ends. The chain's CDR3 is CASSSTGETQYF. The CDR3 coding sequence is TGTGCCAGCAGCTCGACGGGAGAGACCCAGTACTTC.

The rearrangement joins TRBV9 to TRBJ2-2, with TRBD1 matching over 7 bases. After removal of 0 bases from V and 7 bases from J, the junction contained 6 bases not matched to a gene. Germline V CDR1 and CDR2: SGDLS, YYNGEE. The CDR3 totals 15 residues. CDR3 sequence: CASSVDRGIDGELFF. As DNA, the CDR3 is TGTGCCAGCAGCGTAGACAGGGGCATCGACGGGGAGCTGTTTTTT.

This sequence joins TRBV6-4 and TRBJ1-1; D not resolved. The germline V gene encodes CDR1 MRHNA and CDR2 SNTAGT. CDR3 length equals 13 residues. V lost 5 bases and J lost 1, with 8 bases in between. CDR3: CASSPVRNTEAFF. For the CDR3, the DNA is TGTGCCAGCAGTCCAGTTAGGAACACTGAAGCTTTCTTT.

The CDR3 loop is CASSQVRVGEQYF. CDR3 in DNA: TGTGCCAGCAGCCAAGTCAGGGTCGGCGAGCAGTACTTC. The chain couples TRBV14 to TRBJ2-7, with D maybe TRBD1 (5 bases). The germline gives CDR1 SGHDN, CDR2 FVKESK. The V and J ends lost 1 base and 6 bases respectively, with 10 bases between them. The CDR3 is 13 amino acids. The whole variable domain, remainder taken from reference TRBV14 and TRBJ2-7, is EAGVTQFPSHSVIEKGQTVTLRCDPISGHDNLYWYRRVMGKEIKFLLHFVKESKQDESGMPNNRFLAERTGGTYSTLKVQPAELEDSGVYFCASSQVRVGEQYFGPGTRLTVT.

This clone was counted a single time. The CDR3 DNA sequence: TGTGCCAGCAGTGATATTGGGACCCAGTACTTC. Its protein is CASSDIGTQYF. The chain couples TRBV6-5 to TRBJ2-5; D is unresolved. CDR3 length: 11 amino acids. From germline, CDR1 is MNHEY and CDR2 SVGAGI. The ends were cut back, 5 bases at V and 7 bases at J, with 8 bases in the middle.

Worth noting for this clone: One end of the junction does not line up with germline, which may come from a read error. The rearrangement joins TRBV7-2 to TRBJ2-7, with D tentatively TRBD1 or TRBD2 (5 bases each). Germline V gene lookup returns CDR1 SGHTA and CDR2 FQGNSA. The CDR3 is 12 amino acids. The CDR3 coding sequence is TGTGCCAGCAGCTTAGAGCGAGGGGAAACCGACTTC. It encodes CASSLERGETDF.

The V and J genes are TRBV6-5 and TRBJ1-1; 7 bases line up with TRBD1. Germline values: CDR1 MNHEY, CDR2 SVGAGI. The CDR3 length is 14 residues. J was trimmed by 2 bases and V by 5 bases; bases with no gene match: 5. In DNA form, the CDR3 reads TGTGCCAGCAGTAAGGGACAGATTAACACTGAAGCTTTCTTT. Residues: CASSKGQINTEAFF.

CDR3 DNA: TGTGCCAGCAGTTTAAGTGACAGGGTCTACGAGCAGTACTTC. Its translation is CASSLSDRVYEQYF. The chain recombines TRBV28 with TRBJ2-7; the match to TRBD1 covers 7 bases. This CDR3 contains 14 residues. Trimming at V came to 2 bases and at J to 3 bases, leaving 4 bases not matched to a gene. The germline CDR1 and CDR2 sequences are MDHEN and SYDVKM.

The chain links TRBV28 to TRBJ2-2, with 9 bases fitting TRBD1. The ends lost 2 bases at V and 3 bases at J; junction bases unmatched: 1. This CDR3 region has 15 residues. Germline lookup yields CDR1 MDHEN and CDR2 SYDVKM. The CDR3 DNA reads TGTGCCAGCAGTTTAGGGGACAGGGACACCGGGGAGCTGTTTTTT. This gives the protein CASSLGDRDTGELFF.

This clone was observed a few times. CDR3 coding DNA: TGTGCCAGCAGCTTGGGGGGTGAAGGATGGGAGACCCAGTACTTC. Translating gives CASSLGGEGWETQYF. The chain uses TRBV7-9 and TRBJ2-5; a weak D match, TRBD2 (6 bases). There are 15 residues in the CDR3. Germline V gene data show CDR1 as SEHNR and CDR2 as FQNEAQ (reference sequence). The V and J ends lost 3 bases and 5 bases respectively, with 16 bases between them.

This clone was counted a single time. V is TRBV6-4 and J is TRBJ2-2, with no clear D. Germline V gene lookup returns CDR1 MRHNA and CDR2 SNTAGT. V was cut by 3 bases and J by 1 base, with 21 bases left in between. This CDR3 spans 19 amino acids. In DNA form, the CDR3 reads TGTGCCAGCAGTGAACCTCGATGTACCGAGGTTCTGAACACCGGGGAGCTGTTTTTT. Its protein product is CASSEPRCTEVLNTGELFF.

This chain connects TRBV4-2 to TRBJ2-3, with 9 bases lining up with TRBD1. Per germline, CDR1 LGHNA and CDR2 YNFKEQ. The CDR3 is made up of 14 amino acids. The V segment lost 5 bases and the J segment 4 bases; nucleotides outside the gene matches: 4. DNA of the CDR3: TGTGCCAGCAGCTGGACAGGGGCCGCAGATACGCAGTATTTT. Translating it yields CASSWTGAADTQYF.